This TCR beta chain stems from a study of blood T cell repertoires in COVID-19. Study overall: Researchers got acute and convalescent COVID-19 samples from the United States, Italy and Spain. In each case, the material was cDNA or gDNA derived from T cells, B-cell-depleted T cells, or PBMCs.

Trimming cost V 6 bases and J 9 bases; bases outside gene matches: 14. This CDR3 comprises 15 residues. Germline loops: CDR1 KGHSH, CDR2 LQKENI. How the authors handled the data: Quantification of nucleated cells was approximated via reference gene primer amplification. The repertoire was sequenced with immunoSEQ multiplex PCR; TCRdb's copy has only in-frame clones and lacks some. For V, J and clone size, that table is used; D and trimming come from the DNA. The sample gives fewer than 85,000 clones, approximately 80% of which show up once; 15% to 20% is in the top ten. This clonotype was obtained from an older woman with acute or convalescent COVID-19. The V call is TRBV18, the J call TRBJ2-1, with 7 bases aligning to TRBD2. Source material: peripheral blood. CDR3 residues: CASSPPGLGTGEQFF. The CDR3, as DNA: TGTGCCAGCTCCCCCCCCGGACTAGGGACCGGTGAGCAGTTCTTC. Complete variable domain (other parts from reference TRBV18 and TRBJ2-1): NAGVMQNPRHLVRRRGQEARLRCSPMKGHSHVYWYRQLPEEGLKFMVYLQKENIIDESGMPKERFSAEFPKEGPSILRIQQVVRGDSAAYFCASSPPGLGTGEQFFGPGTRLTVL.